This TCR beta chain was captured by sequencing in a study of T cell repertoires in cytomegalovirus infection. TCRdb used MiXCR to reprocess the reads, holding one entry per CDR3 protein. The table has over 150,000 distinct CDR3 sequences, roughly 19% seen once. The count of this clonotype is one. With a much larger clone just one base away, this may be a read error. Germline V CDR1 and CDR2: SGHVS, FQNEAQ. This CDR3 comprises 18 residues. This sequence originates from a human donor in good health (CMV status not recorded). Some clones in this sample may be carry-over from other donors' samples. J is TRBJ2-2 and V is TRBV7-8, with D perhaps matching TRBD1 or TRBD2 (5 bases each). Sequenced input: PBMCs. The CDR3 nucleotides are TGTGCCAGCAGCTCCCGACCGGGTGGGGGATTGAACACCGGGGCGCTGTTTTTT. It translates to CASSSRPGGGLNTGALFF.